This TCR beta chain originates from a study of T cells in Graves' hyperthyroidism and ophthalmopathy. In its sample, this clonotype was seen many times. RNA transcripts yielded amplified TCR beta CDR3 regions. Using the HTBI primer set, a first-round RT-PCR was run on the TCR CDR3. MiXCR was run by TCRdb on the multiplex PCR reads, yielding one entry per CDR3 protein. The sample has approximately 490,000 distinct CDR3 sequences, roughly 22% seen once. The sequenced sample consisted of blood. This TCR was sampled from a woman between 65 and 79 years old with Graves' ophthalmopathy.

The CDR3 sequence: CASSPKSGGTGELFF. The DNA of the CDR3 is TGTGCCAGCTCACCCAAGTCAGGAGGGACCGGGGAGCTGTTTTTT. The chain employs TRBV18 and TRBJ2-2; perhaps TRBD2 as D (6 bases). CDR1 KGHSH and CDR2 LQKENI come from the germline V gene. The CDR3 consists of 15 residues. V lost 3 bases and J lost 5, with 13 bases in between.